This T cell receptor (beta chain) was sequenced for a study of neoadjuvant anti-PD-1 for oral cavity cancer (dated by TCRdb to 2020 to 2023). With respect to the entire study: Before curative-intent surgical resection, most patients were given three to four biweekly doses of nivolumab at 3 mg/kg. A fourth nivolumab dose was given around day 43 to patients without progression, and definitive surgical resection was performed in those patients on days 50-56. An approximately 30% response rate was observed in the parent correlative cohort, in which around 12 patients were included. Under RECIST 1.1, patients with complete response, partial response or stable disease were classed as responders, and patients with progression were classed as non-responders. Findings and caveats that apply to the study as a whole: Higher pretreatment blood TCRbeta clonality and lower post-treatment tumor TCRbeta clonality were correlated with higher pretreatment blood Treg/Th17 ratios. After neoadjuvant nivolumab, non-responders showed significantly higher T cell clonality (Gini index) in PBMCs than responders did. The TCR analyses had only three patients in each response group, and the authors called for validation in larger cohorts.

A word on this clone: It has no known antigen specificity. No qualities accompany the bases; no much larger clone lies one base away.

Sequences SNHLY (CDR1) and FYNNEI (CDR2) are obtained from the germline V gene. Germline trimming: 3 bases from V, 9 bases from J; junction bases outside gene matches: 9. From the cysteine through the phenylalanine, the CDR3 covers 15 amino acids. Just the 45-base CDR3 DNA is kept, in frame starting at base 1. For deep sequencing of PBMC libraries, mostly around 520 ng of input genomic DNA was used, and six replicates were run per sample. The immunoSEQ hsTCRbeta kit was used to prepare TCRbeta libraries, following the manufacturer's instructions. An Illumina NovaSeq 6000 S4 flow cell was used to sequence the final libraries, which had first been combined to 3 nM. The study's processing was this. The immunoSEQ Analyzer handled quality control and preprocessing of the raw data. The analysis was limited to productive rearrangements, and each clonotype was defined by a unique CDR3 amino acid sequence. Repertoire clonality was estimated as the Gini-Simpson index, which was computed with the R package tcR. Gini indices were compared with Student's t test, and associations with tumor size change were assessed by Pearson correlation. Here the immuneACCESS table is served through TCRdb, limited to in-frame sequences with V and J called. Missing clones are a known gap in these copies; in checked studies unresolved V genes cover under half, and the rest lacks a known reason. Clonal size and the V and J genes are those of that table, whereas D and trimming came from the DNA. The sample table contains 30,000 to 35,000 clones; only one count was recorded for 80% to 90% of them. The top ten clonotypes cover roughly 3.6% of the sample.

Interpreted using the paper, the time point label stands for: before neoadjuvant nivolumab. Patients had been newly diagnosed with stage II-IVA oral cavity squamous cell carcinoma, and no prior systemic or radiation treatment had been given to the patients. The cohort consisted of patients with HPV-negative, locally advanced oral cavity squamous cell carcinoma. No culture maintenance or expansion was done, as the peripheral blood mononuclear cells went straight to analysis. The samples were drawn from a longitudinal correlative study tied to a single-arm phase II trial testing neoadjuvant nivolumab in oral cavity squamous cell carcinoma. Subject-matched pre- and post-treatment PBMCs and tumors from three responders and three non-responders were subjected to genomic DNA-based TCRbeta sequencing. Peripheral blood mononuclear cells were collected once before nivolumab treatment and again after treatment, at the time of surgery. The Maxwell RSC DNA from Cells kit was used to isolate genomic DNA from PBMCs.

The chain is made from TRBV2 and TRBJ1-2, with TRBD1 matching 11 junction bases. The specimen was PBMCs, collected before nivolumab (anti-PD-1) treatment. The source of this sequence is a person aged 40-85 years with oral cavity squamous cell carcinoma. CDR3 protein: CASSDRTGGFGSYTF. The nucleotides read TGTGCCAGCAGTGACAGGACAGGGGGCTTCGGGAGCTACACCTTC.